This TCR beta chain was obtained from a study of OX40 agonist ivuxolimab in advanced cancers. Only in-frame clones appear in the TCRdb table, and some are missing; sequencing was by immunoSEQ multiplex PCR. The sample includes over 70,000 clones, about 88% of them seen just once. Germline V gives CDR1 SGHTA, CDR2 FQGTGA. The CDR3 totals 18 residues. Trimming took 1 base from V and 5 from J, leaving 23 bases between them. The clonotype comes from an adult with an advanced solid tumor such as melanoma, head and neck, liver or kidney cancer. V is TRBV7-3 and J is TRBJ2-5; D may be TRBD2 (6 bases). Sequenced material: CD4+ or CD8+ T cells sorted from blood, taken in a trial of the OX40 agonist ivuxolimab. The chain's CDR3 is CASSLSRGGDTSQETQYF. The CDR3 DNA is TGTGCCAGCAGCTTAAGCCGGGGAGGTGACACTTCCCAGGAGACCCAGTACTTC. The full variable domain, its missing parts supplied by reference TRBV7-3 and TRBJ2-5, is GAGVSQTPSNKVTEKGKYVELRCDPISGHTALYWYRQSLGQGPEFLIYFQGTGAADDSGLPNDRFFAVRPEGSVSTLKIQRTERGDSAVYLCASSLSRGGDTSQETQYFGPGTRLLVL.